These 8 T cell receptor beta chains share one sample of origin, sequenced in a study of T cells in Graves' hyperthyroidism and ophthalmopathy. TCR beta CDR3 regions were amplified from RNA transcripts. An initial round of RT-PCR targeting the TCR CDR3 relied on the HTBI primer set. In TCRdb, the multiplex PCR reads were re-called with MiXCR into one record per CDR3 protein. The sample consists of roughly 400,000 distinct CDR3 sequences, more than 13% of them appearing once. The sample taken for sequencing was blood. These receptors were obtained from a man between 50 and 59 years old with Graves' ophthalmopathy.

This clonotype was observed many times. The rearrangement links TRBV3-1 to TRBJ2-5, with 8 bases matching TRBD2. V lost 4 bases to trimming and J lost 0 bases; unmatched junction nucleotides: 7. In germline, CDR1 is LGHDT, CDR2 YNNKEL (reference sequence). The CDR3 contains 16 residues. The CDR3 loop reads CASSPTSGGYQETQYF. The CDR3 coding sequence is TGTGCCAGCAGCCCAACTAGCGGAGGGTACCAAGAGACCCAGTACTTC.

This clonotype was picked up many times. The chain is built from TRBV28 and TRBJ2-5; no clear D gene. The germline V gene has CDR1 MDHEN and CDR2 SYDVKM. This CDR3 contains 15 residues. Trimming removed 4 bases at V and 5 bases at J, with 17 bases between. The CDR3 spells CASSSPGRNGETQYF. CDR3 coding DNA: TGTGCCAGCAGTTCCCCGGGCCGGAATGGGGAGACCCAGTACTTC.

This clonotype was recorded many times. V gene TRBV7-2 combines with J gene TRBJ2-7; D call uncertain. Trimming stripped 4 bases from V and 3 bases from J, with 10 bases between. Germline V lookup: CDR1 SGHTA, CDR2 FQGNSA. CDR3 size: 13 residues. The CDR3 loop reads CASSSGRIYEQYF. CDR3 nucleotides: TGTGCCAGCAGCTCAGGACGGATCTACGAGCAGTACTTC.

Remarks on this clonotype: This may arise from a read error, as a much more abundant clone is one base away. The DNA of the CDR3 is TGTGCCTGCTTGACTAGCGGGAGCCCCTACGAGCAGTACTTC. Translated: CACLTSGSPYEQYF. This chain joins TRBV30 and TRBJ2-7; 12 bases agree with TRBD2. Germline CDR1 and CDR2: GTSNPN and SVGIG (reference sequence). Trimming cost V 6 bases and J 2 bases; bases outside gene matches: 5. CDR3 length equals 14 residues. The entire variable domain, with the rest obtained from reference TRBV30 and TRBJ2-7, is as follows: SQTIHQWPATLVQPVGSPLSLECTVEGTSNPNLYWYRQAAGRGLQLLFYSVGIGQISSEVPQNLSASRPQDRQFILSSKKLLLSDSGFYLCACLTSGSPYEQYFGPGTRLTVT.

This chain connects TRBV6-2 or TRBV6-3 to TRBJ1-4, with D maybe TRBD1 (6 bases). CDR1 is MNHEY and CDR2 is SVGEGT in the germline V gene. The V end was cut by 6 bases, the J end by 11 bases, with 16 bases between. The CDR3 covers 13 residues. As DNA, the CDR3 is TGTGCCAGCAGCCCTGCACCAACAGGGAAACTGTTTTTT. Protein product: CASSPAPTGKLFF.

This clonotype was observed a few times. The chain carries TRBV9 and TRBJ1-1; the D is unclear. The CDR3 spans 13 residues. CDR1 and CDR2 from the germline V gene are SGDLS and YYNGEE. V was trimmed by 2 bases and J by 0 bases, leaving 5 bases between them. DNA of the CDR3: TGTGCCAGCAGCGTCGTTATGAACACTGAAGCTTTCTTT. Encoded protein: CASSVVMNTEAFF.

This clonotype was counted many times. V gene TRBV9 combines with J gene TRBJ2-3, with D uncertain. Looked up from germline, CDR1 is SGDLS and CDR2 is YYNGEE. V lost 0 bases, J lost 0 bases, and 14 bases lay in between. The CDR3 is 17 amino acids. Written as DNA, the CDR3 is TGTGCCAGCAGCGTAGGCAGCCTCAGTTCTAGCACAGATACGCAGTATTTT. Its protein is CASSVGSLSSSTDTQYF.

This chain uses TRBV12-3 or TRBV12-4 with TRBJ1-6, with D maybe TRBD1 (6 bases). This CDR3 has 14 amino acids. Trimming took off 6 bases at V and 9 bases at J, with 15 bases between the two ends. Written as DNA, the CDR3 is TGTGCCAGCAGACCAAGGGGGAGGGTTTCACCCCTCCACTTT. Translating it yields CASRPRGRVSPLHF.